The clone carrying this T cell receptor beta chain occurred a few times. The same CDR3 also results from other DNA sequences found in this sample. Data came from immunoSEQ multiplex PCR; TCRdb stores just in-frame clones and leaves some out. This sample yields approximately 160,000 clones, of which around 82% are seen a single time; 10% belongs to the top ten. The data originate from a study of cytomegalovirus exposure and HLA in healthy donors. The germline CDR1 and CDR2 sequences are SGDLS and YYNGEE. The CDR3 extends over 15 amino acids. V was pared by 0 bases and J by 2 bases, with 11 bases between.

V gene TRBV9 combines with J gene TRBJ1-2; D is possibly TRBD1 (5 bases). The sequencing input was PBMCs. The TCR originated in a man under 40 in good health and CMV-seropositive. The CDR3 DNA follows: TGTGCCAGCAGCGTAGATGGCAGGGCCAACTATGGCTACACCTTC. Protein sequence: CASSVDGRANYGYTF.